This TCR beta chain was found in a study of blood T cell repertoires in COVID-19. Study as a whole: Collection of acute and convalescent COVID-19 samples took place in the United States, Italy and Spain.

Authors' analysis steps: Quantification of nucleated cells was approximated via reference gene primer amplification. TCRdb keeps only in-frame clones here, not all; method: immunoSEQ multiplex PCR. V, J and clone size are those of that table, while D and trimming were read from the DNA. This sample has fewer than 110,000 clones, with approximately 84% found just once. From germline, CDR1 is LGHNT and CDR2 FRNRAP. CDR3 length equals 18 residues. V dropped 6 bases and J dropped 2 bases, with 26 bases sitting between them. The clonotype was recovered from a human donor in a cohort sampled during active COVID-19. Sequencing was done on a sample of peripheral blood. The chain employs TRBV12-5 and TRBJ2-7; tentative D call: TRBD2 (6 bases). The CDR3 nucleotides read TGTGCTAGTGGCATCTCCCTAGGGGTCGGAGGGAATACCTACGAGCAGTACTTC. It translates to CASGISLGVGGNTYEQYF.